This T cell receptor (beta chain) is from a study of blood T cell repertoires in COVID-19. Looking at the study overall: Samples taken during acute and convalescent COVID-19 were collected in the United States, Italy and Spain. T cells, B-cell-depleted T cells, or PBMCs provided the cDNA or gDNA that served as material.

The germline V gene has CDR1 MNHNY and CDR2 SVGAGI (reference sequence). With 0 bases clipped from V and 3 bases from J, the junction kept 5 bases outside the gene matches. This CDR3 has 16 amino acids. Source study methods: Nucleated cell counts were estimated from reference gene primer amplification. The assay was immunoSEQ multiplex PCR, and TCRdb's table has in-frame clones only and misses some. That table is the source of V, J and clone size, and D and trimming were worked out from the DNA. Of about 160,000 clones listed, roughly 84% are singletons. The sequence derives from a man in his sixties who had recovered from COVID-19. The chain recombines TRBV6-6 with TRBJ1-5, with 7 nucleotides matching TRBD1. The specimen was peripheral blood. CDR3 amino acids: CASSYSRQGPNQPQHF. DNA for the CDR3: TGTGCCAGCAGTTACTCAAGACAGGGCCCCAATCAGCCCCAGCATTTT.